These T cell receptor beta chains were read from a single sample in a study of T cells in Graves' hyperthyroidism and ophthalmopathy. A single record per CDR3 protein comes from TCRdb applying MiXCR to the multiplex PCR reads. The data hold over 200,000 distinct CDR3 sequences, with less than 15% observed a single time. The sequencing input was blood. These TCRs come from a middle-aged woman with Graves' hyperthyroidism that later progressed to Graves' ophthalmopathy. Each CDR3 is given with its conserved first and last residue. The order of the fields is CDR3 length, J gene, D gene, V gene, clone size, CDR3 DNA, CDR3 protein. A D gene is named only where the DNA matches it firmly. A row's size may be missing; if present it is once, few, many or a size class.

>15|TRBJ2-3|NA|TRBV20-1|many
TGCAGTGCTAGTGGCAGCGGAGCACGCACAGATACGCAGTATTTT
CSASGSGARTDTQYF
>12|TRBJ2-5|NA|TRBV7-9|many
TGTGCCAGCAGCTTAGTAGAGGAGACCCAGTACTTC
CASSLVEETQYF
>18|TRBJ2-7|TRBD1|TRBV4-1|NA
TGCGCCAGCAGCCAAGCGGGAATTAGGACAGGGGGGAACTACGAGCAGTACTTC
CASSQAGIRTGGNYEQYF
>13|TRBJ1-5|NA|TRBV19|few
TGTGCCAGTAGAACAGACTATAATCAGCCCCAGCATTTT
CASRTDYNQPQHF
>16|TRBJ1-5|NA|TRBV28|many
TGTGCCAGCAGTTACCTCGGGCAAAATAGCAATCAGCCCCAGCATTTT
CASSYLGQNSNQPQHF
>15|TRBJ2-1|TRBD2|TRBV6-6|many
TGTGCCAGCAGTTACCGACTAGCGGGAGCACGGGAGCAGTTCTTC
CASSYRLAGAREQFF
>15|TRBJ1-1|NA|TRBV30|many
TGTGCCTGGAGTACAACAGGGAGTACGGACACTGAAGCTTTCTTT
CAWSTTGSTDTEAFF
>17|TRBJ2-2|TRBD1|TRBV7-8|NA
TGTGCCAGCAGCCCCCCACTCCGGGACAGGGTCTCCGGGGAGCTGTTTTTT
CASSPPLRDRVSGELFF
>13|TRBJ2-7|TRBD2|TRBV19|NA
TGTGCCAGTAGCGGACTAGCGAACTACGAGCAGTACTTC
CASSGLANYEQYF
>14|TRBJ1-1|NA|TRBV10-3|NA
TGTGCCAGCAGCCCCGCCCTCATGAACACTGAAGCTTTCTTT
CASSPALMNTEAFF
>16|TRBJ2-1|TRBD2|TRBV20-1|many
TGCAGTGCTAGAGATCGGGGGACTAGCGGGAGCAATGAGCAGTTCTTC
CSARDRGTSGSNEQFF
>14|TRBJ2-7|NA|TRBV7-3|NA
TGTGCCAGCAGCTTAACGCTAGGGAGCTACGAGCAGTACTTC
CASSLTLGSYEQYF
>14|TRBJ2-1|NA|TRBV5-1|many
TGCGCCAGCCATGGGGGGTCTTCCTACAATGAGCAGTTCTTC
CASHGGSSYNEQFF
>17|TRBJ1-1|TRBD1|TRBV19|NA
TGTGCCAGTACCAAATTTGGGACAGGGGGCCGAGACACTGAAGCTTTCTTT
CASTKFGTGGRDTEAFF
>12|TRBJ1-2|TRBD1|TRBV5-6|few
TGTGCCAGCAGCACCCGACAGGGCAGCTACACCTTC
CASSTRQGSYTF
>14|TRBJ2-2|TRBD2|TRBV2|many
TGTGCCAGCAGTGGGCGGGAGCGCACCGGGGAGCTGTTTTTT
CASSGRERTGELFF
>11|TRBJ1-6|NA|TRBV30|many
TGTGCCTCCCCCCCAAATTCACCCCTCCACTTT
CASPPNSPLHF
>14|TRBJ2-7|TRBD1|TRBV6-1|many
TGTGCCAGCAGTGAGGCAGGGGGCACCTACGAGCAGTACTTC
CASSEAGGTYEQYF
>14|TRBJ1-2|NA|TRBV2|NA
TGTGCCAGCTCCAGGGAAACGCCTAACTATGGCTACACCTTC
CASSRETPNYGYTF